This T cell receptor (beta chain) was captured by sequencing in a study of blood T cell repertoires in COVID-19. CDR3 length: 13 residues. The germline V gene encodes CDR1 LGHDT and CDR2 YNNKEL (reference sequence). V was trimmed by 3 bases and J by 4 bases, leaving 9 bases between them. Clones were sequenced by immunoSEQ multiplex PCR, and TCRdb holds only the in-frame ones, with some missing. The table lists some 120,000 clones, approximately 71% of them singletons. Sample: peripheral blood. The TCR was taken from a woman aged 70-85 years with acute or convalescent COVID-19. The chain couples TRBV3-1 (or the pseudogene TRBV3-2) to TRBJ1-2; D is ambiguous. As DNA, the CDR3 is TGTGCCAGCAGCCAGGCCCGGGGCTATGGCTACACCTTC. This sequence encodes CASSQARGYGYTF.